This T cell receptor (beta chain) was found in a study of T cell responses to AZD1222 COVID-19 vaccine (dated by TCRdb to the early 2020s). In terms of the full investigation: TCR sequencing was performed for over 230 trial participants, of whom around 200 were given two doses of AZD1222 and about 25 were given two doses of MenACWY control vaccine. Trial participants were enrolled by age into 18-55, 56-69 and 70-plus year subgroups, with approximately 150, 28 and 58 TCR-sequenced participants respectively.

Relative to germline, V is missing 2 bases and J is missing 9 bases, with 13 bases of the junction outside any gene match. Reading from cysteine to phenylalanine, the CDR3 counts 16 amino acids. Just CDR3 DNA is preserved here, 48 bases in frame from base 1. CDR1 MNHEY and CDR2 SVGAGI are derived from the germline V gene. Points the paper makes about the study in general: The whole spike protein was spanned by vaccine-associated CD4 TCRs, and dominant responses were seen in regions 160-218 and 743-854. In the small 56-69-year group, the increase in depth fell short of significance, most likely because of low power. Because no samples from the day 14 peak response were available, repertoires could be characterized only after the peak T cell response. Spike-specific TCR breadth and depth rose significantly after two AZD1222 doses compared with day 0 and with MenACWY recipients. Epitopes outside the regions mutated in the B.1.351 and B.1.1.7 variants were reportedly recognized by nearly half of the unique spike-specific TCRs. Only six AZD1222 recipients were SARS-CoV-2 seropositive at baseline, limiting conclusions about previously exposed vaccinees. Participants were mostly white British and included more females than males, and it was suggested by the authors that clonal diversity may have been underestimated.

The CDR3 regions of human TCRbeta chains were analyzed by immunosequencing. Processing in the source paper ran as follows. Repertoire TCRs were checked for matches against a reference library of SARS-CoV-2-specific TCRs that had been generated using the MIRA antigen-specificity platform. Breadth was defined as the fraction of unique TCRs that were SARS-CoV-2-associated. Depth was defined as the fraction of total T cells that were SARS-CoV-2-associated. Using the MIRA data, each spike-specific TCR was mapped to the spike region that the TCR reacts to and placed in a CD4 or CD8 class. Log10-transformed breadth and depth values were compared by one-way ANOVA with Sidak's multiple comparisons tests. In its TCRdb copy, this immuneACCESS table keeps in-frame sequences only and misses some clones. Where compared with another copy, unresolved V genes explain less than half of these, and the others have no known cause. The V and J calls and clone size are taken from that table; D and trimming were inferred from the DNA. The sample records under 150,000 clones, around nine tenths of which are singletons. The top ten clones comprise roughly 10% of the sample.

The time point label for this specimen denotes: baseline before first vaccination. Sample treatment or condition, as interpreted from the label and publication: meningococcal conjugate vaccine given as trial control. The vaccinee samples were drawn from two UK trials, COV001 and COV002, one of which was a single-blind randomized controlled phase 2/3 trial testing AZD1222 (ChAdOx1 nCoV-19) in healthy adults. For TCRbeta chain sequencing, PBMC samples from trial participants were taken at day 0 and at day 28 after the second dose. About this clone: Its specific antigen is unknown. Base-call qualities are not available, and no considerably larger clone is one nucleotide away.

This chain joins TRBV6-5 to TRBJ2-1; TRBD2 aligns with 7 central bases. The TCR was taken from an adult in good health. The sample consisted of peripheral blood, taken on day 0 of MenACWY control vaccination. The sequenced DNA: TGTGCCAGCAGTTACGGTTTTGCGGGAGAAGAGGGTGAGCAGTTCTTC. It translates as CASSYGFAGEEGEQFF.